This is a list of T cell receptor beta chains from one sample in a study of Tregs in tolerant kidney transplant recipients. Antigen specificity for these receptors is unknown. Generated by immunoSEQ multiplex PCR, the TCRdb table keeps only in-frame clones and is missing some. The top ten hold approximately 0.39% of the sample, which has fewer than 45,000 clones, nearly 97% seen once. The sequenced sample consisted of Tregs from blood cultured with allogeneic cells. The source is a human donor in good health. The CDR3 runs from the conserved cysteine through the conserved F or W. D genes are given only for firm matches. Size is stated for part of the rows, as once, few or many counts, or as a class when the clone is expanded.

-	-	TRBJ2-6	TRBV2	CASSEESGANVLTF	TGTGCCAGCAGTGAAGAATCTGGGGCCAACGTCCTGACTTTC
-	-	TRBJ1-1	TRBV16	CASSQRPTRSEAFF	TGTGCCAGCAGCCAACGCCCAACACGGTCTGAAGCTTTCTTT
-	-	TRBJ2-7	TRBV2	CASSDQGFTYEQYF	TGTGCCAGCAGTGATCAGGGGTTTACCTACGAGCAGTACTTC
few	-	TRBJ1-1	TRBV10-3	CAISSGFMNTEAFF	TGTGCCATCAGTTCAGGGTTTATGAACACTGAAGCTTTCTTT
-	TRBD1	TRBJ1-5	TRBV2	CASSRQGSSNQPQHF	TGTGCCAGCAGTAGACAGGGAAGCAGCAATCAGCCCCAGCATTTT
-	TRBD1	TRBJ1-2	TRBV4-1	CASSQRDTGVVYGYTF	TGCGCCAGCAGCCAAAGGGATACAGGGGTTGTCTATGGCTACACCTTC
-	-	TRBJ2-5	TRBV6-4	CASSEGGETQYF	TGTGCCAGCAGTGAGGGAGGAGAGACCCAGTACTTC
-	-	TRBJ1-1	TRBV19	CASFSRDRGLNTEAFF	TGTGCCAGTTTCTCCCGGGACCGGGGTTTGAACACTGAAGCTTTCTTT
-	TRBD2	TRBJ2-3	TRBV2	CASSQFGLAGGRLADTQYF	TGTGCCAGCAGTCAGTTTGGACTAGCGGGGGGTCGCTTGGCAGATACGCAGTATTTT
-	-	TRBJ2-3	TRBV5-1	CASSRTPGSTDTQYF	TGCGCCAGCAGCCGAACCCCGGGTAGCACAGATACGCAGTATTTT
-	TRBD2	TRBJ2-2	TRBV18	CASSPRTSGPGNTGELFF	TGTGCCAGCTCACCCCGGACTAGCGGGCCAGGGAACACCGGGGAGCTGTTTTTT
-	-	TRBJ1-6	TRBV7-2	CASRPATGLNNSPLHF	TGTGCCAGCAGACCCGCGACGGGGCTTAATAATTCACCCCTCCACTTT
-	TRBD1	TRBJ2-7	TRBV5-1	CASSSWTGPSYEQYF	TGCGCCAGCAGCTCCTGGACAGGTCCCTCCTACGAGCAGTACTTC
-	-	TRBJ1-3	TRBV5-1	CASSLAGSGNTIYF	TGCGCCAGCAGCTTGGCAGGGTCTGGAAACACCATATATTTT
-	-	TRBJ2-5	TRBV27	CASSPQGRVGETQYF	TGTGCCAGCAGTCCCCAAGGGCGGGTGGGGGAGACCCAGTACTTC
-	TRBD1	TRBJ2-1	TRBV5-1	CASSAGGAYNEQFF	TGCGCCAGCAGCGCAGGGGGCGCCTACAATGAGCAGTTCTTC
-	-	TRBJ1-4	TRBV21-1	CASSKGEGSNEKLFF	TGTGCCAGCAGCAAAGGGGAGGGTTCTAATGAAAAACTGTTTTTT
-	TRBD1	TRBJ2-2	TRBV18	CASSRQTGGRTGELFF	TGTGCCAGCTCACGACAAACAGGGGGCCGCACCGGGGAGCTGTTTTTT
-	TRBD1	TRBJ2-5	TRBV6-6	CASTYRGLETQYF	TGTGCCAGCACTTACAGGGGGCTAGAGACCCAGTACTTC